Below, 5 T cell receptor beta chains from the same sample are listed, as sequenced in a study of blood T cells in healthy people across ages. PCR was performed a second time for 7 to 11 cycles using a sample-barcoded 5' primer and a J-beta primer mix. TCRdb itself ran the 5' RACE reads through MiXCR, one entry per CDR3 protein. Of 600,000 to 900,000 distinct CDR3 sequences in the sample, around 24% were seen once. The data also belong to a second study, concerning T cells of mothers and their children.

The sequenced sample was blood. The receptors come from a boy aged 10-17 years in good health.

This clonotype has a handful of counts. Here the CDR3 reads CSAFGEGGYTF. CDR3 sequence (DNA): TGCAGTGCTTTCGGTGAAGGCGGCTACACCTTC. J is TRBJ1-2 and V is TRBV20-1; no definite D call. The CDR3 loop spans 11 amino acids. Between the trimmed V and J ends, which lost 5 bases and 8 bases, there was a span of 12 bases. CDR1 DFQATT and CDR2 SNEGSKA come from the germline V gene (reference sequence).

In its sample, this clonotype was seen a few times. This chain joins TRBV20-1 and TRBJ1-1; D is perhaps TRBD1 (5 bases). Germline values: CDR1 DFQATT, CDR2 SNEGSKA (reference sequence). The CDR3 covers 14 residues. CDR3 bases: TGCAGCGCGCCGGCAGGGATCGTTAACACTGAAGCTTTCTTT. Its translation is CSAPAGIVNTEAFF.

This clonotype was counted a few times. The chain links TRBV5-1 to TRBJ2-5, with TRBD1 matching 7 bases. Unmatched junction bases numbered 15, after V lost 4 bases and J lost 12 bases. Germline values: CDR1 SGHRS, CDR2 YFSETQ. The CDR3 is made up of 14 amino acids. Written as DNA, the CDR3 is TGCGCCAGCAGCCTCGGGACAGCCGCTAAGGCGGAGTACTTC. Encoded protein: CASSLGTAAKAEYF.

This clonotype was counted many times. The chain couples TRBV11-2 to TRBJ2-5, with 7 nucleotides matching TRBD2. In germline, CDR1 is SGHAT, CDR2 FQNNGV. The CDR3 is 16 amino acids. The ends lost 1 base at V and 1 base at J; junction bases unmatched: 6. CDR3 region: CASSLGSGGIQETQYF. The CDR3 DNA follows: TGTGCCAGCAGCTTAGGTTCGGGGGGAATCCAAGAGACCCAGTACTTC.

The chain has TRBV7-6 and TRBJ1-3; a weak D match, TRBD1 (5 bases). The CDR3 length is 14 residues. Between the trimmed V and J ends, which lost 5 bases and 2 bases, there was a span of 10 bases. Germline CDR1 SGHVS, CDR2 FNYEAQ. CDR3 nucleotide sequence: TGTGCCAGCAGCCTCCGGGGGACTGGAAACACCATATATTTT. Protein: CASSLRGTGNTIYF.